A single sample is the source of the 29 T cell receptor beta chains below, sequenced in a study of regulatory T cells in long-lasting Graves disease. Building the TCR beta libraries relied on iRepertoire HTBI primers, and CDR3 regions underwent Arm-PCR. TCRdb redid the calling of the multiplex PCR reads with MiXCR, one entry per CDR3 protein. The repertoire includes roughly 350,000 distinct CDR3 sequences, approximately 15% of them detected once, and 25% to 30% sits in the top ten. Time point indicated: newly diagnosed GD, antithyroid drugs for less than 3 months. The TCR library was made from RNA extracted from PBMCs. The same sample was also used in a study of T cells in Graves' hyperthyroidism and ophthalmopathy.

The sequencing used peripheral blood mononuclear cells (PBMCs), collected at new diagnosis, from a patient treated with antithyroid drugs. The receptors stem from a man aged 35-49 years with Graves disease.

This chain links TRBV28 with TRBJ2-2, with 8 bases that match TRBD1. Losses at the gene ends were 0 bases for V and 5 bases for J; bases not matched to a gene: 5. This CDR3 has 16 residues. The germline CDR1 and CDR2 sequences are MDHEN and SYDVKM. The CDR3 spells CASSLWTGQGTGELFF. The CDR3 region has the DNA TGTGCCAGCAGTTTATGGACCGGACAGGGAACCGGGGAGCTGTTTTTT.

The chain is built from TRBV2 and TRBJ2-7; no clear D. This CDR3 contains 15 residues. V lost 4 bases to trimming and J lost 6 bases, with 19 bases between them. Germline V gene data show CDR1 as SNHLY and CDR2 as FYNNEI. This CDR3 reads CASSGAEVLPSEQYF. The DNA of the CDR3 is TGTGCCAGCAGTGGGGCGGAAGTCCTCCCCTCCGAGCAGTACTTC.

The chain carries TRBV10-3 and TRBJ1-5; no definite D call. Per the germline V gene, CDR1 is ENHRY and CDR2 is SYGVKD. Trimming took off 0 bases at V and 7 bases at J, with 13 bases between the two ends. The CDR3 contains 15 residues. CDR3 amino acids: CAISESGIRTQPQHF. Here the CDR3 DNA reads TGTGCCATCAGTGAGTCAGGGATCCGGACCCAGCCCCAGCATTTT.

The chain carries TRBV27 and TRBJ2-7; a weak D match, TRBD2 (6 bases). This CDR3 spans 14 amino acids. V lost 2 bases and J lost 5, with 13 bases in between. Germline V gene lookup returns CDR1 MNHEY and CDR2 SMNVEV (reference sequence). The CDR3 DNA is TGTGCCAGCAGTTTAGGGGGGACCGCTCACGAGCAGTACTTC. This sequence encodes CASSLGGTAHEQYF.

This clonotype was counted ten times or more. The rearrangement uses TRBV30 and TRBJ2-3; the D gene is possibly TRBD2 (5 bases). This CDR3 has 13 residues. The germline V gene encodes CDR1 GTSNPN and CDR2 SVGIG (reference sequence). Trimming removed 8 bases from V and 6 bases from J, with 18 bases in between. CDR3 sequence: CAQRPLDRDTQYF. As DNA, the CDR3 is TGTGCCCAAAGACCACTAGATCGGGATACGCAGTATTTT. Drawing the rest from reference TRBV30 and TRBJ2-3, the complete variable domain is SQTIHQWPATLVQPVGSPLSLECTVEGTSNPNLYWYRQAAGRGLQLLFYSVGIGQISSEVPQNLSASRPQDRQFILSSKKLLLSDSGFYLCAQRPLDRDTQYFGPGTRLTVL.

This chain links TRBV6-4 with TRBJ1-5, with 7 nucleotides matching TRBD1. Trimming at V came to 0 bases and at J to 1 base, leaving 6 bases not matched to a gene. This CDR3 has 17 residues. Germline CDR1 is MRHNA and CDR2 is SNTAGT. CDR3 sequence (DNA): TGTGCCAGCAGTGACTCGAAGGGGGCACTAAGCAATCAGCCCCAGCATTTT. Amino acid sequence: CASSDSKGALSNQPQHF.

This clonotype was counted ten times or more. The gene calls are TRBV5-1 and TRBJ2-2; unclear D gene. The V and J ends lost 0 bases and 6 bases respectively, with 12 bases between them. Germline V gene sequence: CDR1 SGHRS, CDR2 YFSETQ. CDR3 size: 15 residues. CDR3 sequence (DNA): TGCGCCAGCAGCTTGGTGGGGTATGGCGCCGGGGAGCTGTTTTTT. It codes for CASSLVGYGAGELFF.

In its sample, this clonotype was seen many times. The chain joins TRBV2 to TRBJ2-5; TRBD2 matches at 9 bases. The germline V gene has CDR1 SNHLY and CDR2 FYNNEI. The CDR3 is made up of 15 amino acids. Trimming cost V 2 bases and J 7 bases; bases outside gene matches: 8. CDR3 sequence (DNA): TGTGCCAGCAGTGAATGGCTAGCGGGGAGGGGGACCCAGTACTTC. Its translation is CASSEWLAGRGTQYF. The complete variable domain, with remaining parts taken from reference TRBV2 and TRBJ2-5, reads EPEVTQTPSHQVTQMGQEVILRCVPISNHLYFYWYRQILGQKVEFLVSFYNNEISEKSEIFDDQFSVERPDGSNFTLKIRSTKLEDSAMYFCASSEWLAGRGTQYFGPGTRLLVL.

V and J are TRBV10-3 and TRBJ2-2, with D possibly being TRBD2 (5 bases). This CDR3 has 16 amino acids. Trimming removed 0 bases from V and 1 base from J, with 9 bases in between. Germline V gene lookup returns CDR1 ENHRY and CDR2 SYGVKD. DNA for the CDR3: TGTGCCATCAGTGAGTCCCCGGGAAGGAACACCGGGGAGCTGTTTTTT. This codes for CAISESPGRNTGELFF.

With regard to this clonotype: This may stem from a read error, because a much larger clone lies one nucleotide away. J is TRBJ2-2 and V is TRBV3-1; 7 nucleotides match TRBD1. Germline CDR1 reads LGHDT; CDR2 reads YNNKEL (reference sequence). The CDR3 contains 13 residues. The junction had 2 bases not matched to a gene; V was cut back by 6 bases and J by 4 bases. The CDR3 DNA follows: TGTGCCAGCAGGACAGGGTTCACCGGGGAGCTGTTTTTT. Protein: CASRTGFTGELFF.

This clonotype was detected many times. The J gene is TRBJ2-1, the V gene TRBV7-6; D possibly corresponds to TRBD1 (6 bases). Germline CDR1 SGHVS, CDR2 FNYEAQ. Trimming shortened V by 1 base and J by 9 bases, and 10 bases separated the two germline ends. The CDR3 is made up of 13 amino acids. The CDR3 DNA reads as TGTGCCAGCAGCTTAGGCAGGGGTGGTGAGCAGTTCTTC. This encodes CASSLGRGGEQFF.

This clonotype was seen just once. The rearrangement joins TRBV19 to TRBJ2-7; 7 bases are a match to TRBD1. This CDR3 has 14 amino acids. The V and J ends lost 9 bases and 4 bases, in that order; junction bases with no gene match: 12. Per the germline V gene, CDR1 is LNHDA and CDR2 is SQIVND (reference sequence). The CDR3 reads CASSNRGGLYEQYF. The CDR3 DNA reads TGTGCCAGCTCGAACAGGGGCGGTTTATACGAGCAGTACTTC.

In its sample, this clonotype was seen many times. The CDR3 region has the DNA TGTGCCAGCAGTTACTCGTATAACAGGGGGTATGATGAGCAGTTCTTC. Its translation is CASSYSYNRGYDEQFF. The rearrangement uses TRBV6-5 and TRBJ2-1; 8 bases agree with TRBD1. The CDR3 consists of 16 residues. CDR1 and CDR2 from the germline V gene are MNHEY and SVGAGI. V trimming: 0 bases; J trimming: 8 bases; junction bases outside the gene matches: 9.

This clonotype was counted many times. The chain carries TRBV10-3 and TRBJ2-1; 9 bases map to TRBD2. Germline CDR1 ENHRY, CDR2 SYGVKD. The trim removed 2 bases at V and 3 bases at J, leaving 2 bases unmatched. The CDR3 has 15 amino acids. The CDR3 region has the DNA TGTGCCATCAGTGAGGCGGGGGGGGGCTACAATGAGCAGTTCTTC. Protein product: CAISEAGGGYNEQFF.

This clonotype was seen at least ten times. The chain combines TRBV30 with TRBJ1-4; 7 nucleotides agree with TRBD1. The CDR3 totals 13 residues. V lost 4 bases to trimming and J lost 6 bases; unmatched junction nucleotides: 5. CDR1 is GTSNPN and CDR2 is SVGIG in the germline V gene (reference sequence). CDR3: CAWTRQGYEKLFF. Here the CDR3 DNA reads TGTGCCTGGACCAGACAGGGATATGAAAAACTGTTTTTT. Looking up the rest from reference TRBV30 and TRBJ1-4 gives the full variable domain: SQTIHQWPATLVQPVGSPLSLECTVEGTSNPNLYWYRQAAGRGLQLLFYSVGIGQISSEVPQNLSASRPQDRQFILSSKKLLLSDSGFYLCAWTRQGYEKLFFGSGTQLSVL.

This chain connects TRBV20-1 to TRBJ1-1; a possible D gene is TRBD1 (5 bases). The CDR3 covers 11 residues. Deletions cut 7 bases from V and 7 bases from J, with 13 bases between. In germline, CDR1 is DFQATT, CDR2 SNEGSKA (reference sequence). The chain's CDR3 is CSVLRQSEAFF. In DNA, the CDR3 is TGCAGTGTTCTCCGACAGAGTGAAGCTTTCTTT.

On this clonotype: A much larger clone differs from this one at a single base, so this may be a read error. The CDR3 DNA follows: TGTGTCAGCAGCCCGTCTACGCAGTATTTT. Amino acids: CVSSPSTQYF. V usage is TRBV2 and J usage is TRBJ2-3; no firm D call. CDR1 SNHLY and CDR2 FYNNEI come from the germline V gene. This CDR3 is built from 10 residues.

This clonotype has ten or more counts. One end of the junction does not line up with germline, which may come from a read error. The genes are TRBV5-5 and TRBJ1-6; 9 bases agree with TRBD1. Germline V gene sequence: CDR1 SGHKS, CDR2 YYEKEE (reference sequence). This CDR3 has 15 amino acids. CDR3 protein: CASSPNRGQRSPLHF. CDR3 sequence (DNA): TGCGCCAGCAGCCCAAACAGGGGGCAGAGATCACCCCTCCACTTT.

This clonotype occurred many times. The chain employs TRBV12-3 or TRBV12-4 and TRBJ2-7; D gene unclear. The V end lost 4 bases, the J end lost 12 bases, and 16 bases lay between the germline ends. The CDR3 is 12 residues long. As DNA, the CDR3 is TGTGCCAGCAGTTGGGGTCGTAGGGTTCCGTACTTC. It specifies CASSWGRRVPYF.

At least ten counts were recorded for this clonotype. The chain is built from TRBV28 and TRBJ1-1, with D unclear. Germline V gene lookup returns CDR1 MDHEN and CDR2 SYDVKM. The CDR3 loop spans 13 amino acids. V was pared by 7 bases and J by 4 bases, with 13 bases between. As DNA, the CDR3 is TGTGCCAGCATACTAGCACGGGGCACTGAAGCTTTCTTT. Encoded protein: CASILARGTEAFF. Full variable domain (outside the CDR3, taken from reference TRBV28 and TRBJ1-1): DVKVTQSSRYLVKRTGEKVFLECVQDMDHENMFWYRQDPGLGLRLIYFSYDVKMKEKGDIPEGYSVSREKKERFSLILESASTNQTSMYLCASILARGTEAFFGQGTRLTVV.

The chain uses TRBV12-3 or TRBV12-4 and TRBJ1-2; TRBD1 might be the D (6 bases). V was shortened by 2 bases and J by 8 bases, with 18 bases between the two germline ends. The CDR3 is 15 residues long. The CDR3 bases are TGTGCCAGCAGTTTATATACGCGGGGGCAGAGAGGCTACACCTTC. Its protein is CASSLYTRGQRGYTF.

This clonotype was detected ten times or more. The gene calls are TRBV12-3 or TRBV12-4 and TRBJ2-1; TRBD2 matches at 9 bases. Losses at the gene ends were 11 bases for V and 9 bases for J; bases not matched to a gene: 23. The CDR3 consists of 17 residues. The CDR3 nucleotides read TGTGCCTCCAGACAGAGGGGAGGGGGCGGGGGGGCCACTGAGCAGTTCTTC. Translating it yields CASRQRGGGGGATEQFF.

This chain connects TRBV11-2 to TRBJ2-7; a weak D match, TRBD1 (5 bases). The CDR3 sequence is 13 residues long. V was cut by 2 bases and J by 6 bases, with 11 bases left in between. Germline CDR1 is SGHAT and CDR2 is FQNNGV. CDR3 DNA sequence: TGTGCCAGCAGCTTAAGCAGGGCTGGCGAGCAGTACTTC. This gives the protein CASSLSRAGEQYF.

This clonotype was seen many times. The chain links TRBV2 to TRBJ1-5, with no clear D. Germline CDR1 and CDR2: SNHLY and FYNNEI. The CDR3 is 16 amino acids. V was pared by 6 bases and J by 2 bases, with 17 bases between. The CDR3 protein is CASRPREVTGNQPQHF. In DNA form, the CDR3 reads TGTGCCAGCAGACCGAGAGAGGTTACTGGCAATCAGCCCCAGCATTTT.

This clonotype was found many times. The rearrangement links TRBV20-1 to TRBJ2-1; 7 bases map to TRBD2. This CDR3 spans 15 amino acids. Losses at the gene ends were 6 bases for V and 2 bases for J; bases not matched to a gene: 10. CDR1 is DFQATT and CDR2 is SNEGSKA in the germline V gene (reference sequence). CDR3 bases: TGCAGTGCCCGCAGCGGGGCGGCGGCCTACAATGAGCAGTTCTTC. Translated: CSARSGAAAYNEQFF.

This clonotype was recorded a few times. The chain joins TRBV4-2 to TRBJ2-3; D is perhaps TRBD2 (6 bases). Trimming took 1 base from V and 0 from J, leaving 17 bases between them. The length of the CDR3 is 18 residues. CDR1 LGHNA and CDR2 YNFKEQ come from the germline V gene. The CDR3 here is CASSQVSGGTSSTDTQYF. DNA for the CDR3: TGTGCCAGCAGCCAAGTTAGCGGCGGAACCTCTAGCACAGATACGCAGTATTTT.

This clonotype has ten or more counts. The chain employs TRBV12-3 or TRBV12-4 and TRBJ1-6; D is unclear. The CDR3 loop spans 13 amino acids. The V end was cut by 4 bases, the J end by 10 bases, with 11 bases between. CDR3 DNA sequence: TGTGCCAGCAGTTACGGGGAACGATCACCCCTCCACTTT. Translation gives CASSYGERSPLHF.

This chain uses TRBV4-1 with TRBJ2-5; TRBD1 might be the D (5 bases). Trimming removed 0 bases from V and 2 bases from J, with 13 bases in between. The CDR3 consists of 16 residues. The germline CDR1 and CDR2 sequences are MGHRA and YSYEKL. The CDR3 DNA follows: TGCGCCAGCAGCCAAGACGCGGACACCCTACAAGAGACCCAGTACTTC. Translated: CASSQDADTLQETQYF.

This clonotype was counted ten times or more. The CDR3 here is CASSNARDSYEQYF. The CDR3 coding sequence is TGTGCCAGCAGTAATGCCCGGGACAGCTACGAGCAGTACTTC. This rearrangement joins TRBV6-1 to TRBJ2-7; 7 positions agree with TRBD1. Germline-derived CDR1 and CDR2 are MNHNS and SASEGT. The CDR3 is 14 amino acids. J was trimmed by 3 bases and V by 5 bases; bases with no gene match: 7.